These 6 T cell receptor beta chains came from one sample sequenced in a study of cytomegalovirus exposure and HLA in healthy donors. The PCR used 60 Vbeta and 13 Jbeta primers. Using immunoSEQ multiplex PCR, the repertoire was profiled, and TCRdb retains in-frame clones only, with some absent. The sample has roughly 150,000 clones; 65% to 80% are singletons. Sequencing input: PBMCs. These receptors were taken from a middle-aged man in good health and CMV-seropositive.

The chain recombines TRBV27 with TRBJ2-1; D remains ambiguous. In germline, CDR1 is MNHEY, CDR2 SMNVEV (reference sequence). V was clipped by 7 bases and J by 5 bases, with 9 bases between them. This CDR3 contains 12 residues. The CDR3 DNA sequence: TGTGCCAGCACTACACGGGACAATGAGCAGTTCTTC. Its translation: CASTTRDNEQFF.

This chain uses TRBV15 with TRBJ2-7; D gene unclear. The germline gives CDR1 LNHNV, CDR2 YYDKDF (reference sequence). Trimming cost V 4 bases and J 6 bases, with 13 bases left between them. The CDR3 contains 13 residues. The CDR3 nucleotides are TGTGCCACCAGCACTTCCCCTCGTTTCGAGCAGTACTTC. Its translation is CATSTSPRFEQYF.

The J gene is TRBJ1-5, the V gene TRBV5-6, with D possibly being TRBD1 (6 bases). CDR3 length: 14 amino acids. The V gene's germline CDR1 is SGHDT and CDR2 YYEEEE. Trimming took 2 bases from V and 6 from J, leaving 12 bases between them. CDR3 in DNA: TGTGCCAGCAGCTTACGGGGGGCGCTTCAGCCCCAGCATTTT. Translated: CASSLRGALQPQHF.

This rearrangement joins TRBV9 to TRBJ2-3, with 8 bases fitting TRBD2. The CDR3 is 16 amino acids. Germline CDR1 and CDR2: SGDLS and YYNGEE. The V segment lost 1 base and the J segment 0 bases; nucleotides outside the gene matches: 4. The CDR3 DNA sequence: TGTGCCAGCAGCGTACGGGAGGGGTCGAGCACAGATACGCAGTATTTT. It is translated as CASSVREGSSTDTQYF.

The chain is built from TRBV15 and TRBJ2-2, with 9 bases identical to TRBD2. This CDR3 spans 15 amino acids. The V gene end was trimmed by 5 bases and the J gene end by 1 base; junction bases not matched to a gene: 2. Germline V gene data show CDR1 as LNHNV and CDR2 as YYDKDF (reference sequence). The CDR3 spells CATSQLAGNTGELFF. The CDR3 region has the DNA TGTGCCACCAGCCAACTAGCGGGGAACACCGGGGAGCTGTTTTTT. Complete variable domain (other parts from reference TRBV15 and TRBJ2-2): DAMVIQNPRYQVTQFGKPVTLSCSQTLNHNVMYWYQQKSSQAPKLLFHYYDKDFNNEADTPDNFQSRRPNTSFCFLDIRSPGLGDTAMYLCATSQLAGNTGELFFGEGSRLTVL.

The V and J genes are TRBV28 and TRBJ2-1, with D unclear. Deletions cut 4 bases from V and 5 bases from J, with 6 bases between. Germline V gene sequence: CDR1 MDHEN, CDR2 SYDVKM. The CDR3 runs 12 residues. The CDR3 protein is CASSWADNEQFF. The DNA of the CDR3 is TGTGCCAGCAGTTGGGCCGACAATGAGCAGTTCTTC.